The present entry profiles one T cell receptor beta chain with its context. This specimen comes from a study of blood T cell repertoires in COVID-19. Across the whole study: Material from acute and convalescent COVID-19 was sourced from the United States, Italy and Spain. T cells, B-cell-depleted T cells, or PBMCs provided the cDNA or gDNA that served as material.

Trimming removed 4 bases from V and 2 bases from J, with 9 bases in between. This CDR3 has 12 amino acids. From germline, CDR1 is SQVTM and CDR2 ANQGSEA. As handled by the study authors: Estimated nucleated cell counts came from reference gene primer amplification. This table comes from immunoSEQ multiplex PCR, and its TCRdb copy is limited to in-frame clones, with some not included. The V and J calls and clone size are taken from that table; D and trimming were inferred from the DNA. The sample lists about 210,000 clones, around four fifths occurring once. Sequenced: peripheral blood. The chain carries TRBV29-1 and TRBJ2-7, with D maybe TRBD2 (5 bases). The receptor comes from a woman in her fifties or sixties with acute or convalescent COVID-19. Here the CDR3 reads CSVVLETYEQYF. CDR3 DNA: TGCAGCGTTGTACTAGAAACCTACGAGCAGTACTTC.